This is a list of T cell receptor beta chains from one sample in a study of shared clonotypes between healthy human individuals. Assay: immunoSEQ multiplex PCR; the TCRdb copy retains only in-frame clones and omits some. The table shows about 1.1 million clones, with around three quarters occurring only once. Sequencing used memory CD4+ T cells from PBMCs. These receptor sequences come from a man aged 18 to 30 in good health. Some clones in this sample may be carry-over from other donors' samples. Both conserved end residues are part of each CDR3. The order of the fields is D gene, clone size, V gene, J gene, CDR3 DNA, CDR3 protein. D genes are given only for firm matches. Size is stated for part of the rows, as once, few or many counts, or as a class when the clone is expanded.

>NA|NA|TRBV5-1|TRBJ2-3
TGCGCCAGCAGGGGTAGCACCCTCACGGATACGCAGTATTTT
CASRGSTLTDTQYF
>TRBD2|NA|TRBV12-5|TRBJ2-1
TGTGCTAGTGGTTTGGTAAGCACGGGAGGGGCCGACAATGAGCAGTTCTTC
CASGLVSTGGADNEQFF
>NA|NA|TRBV5-5|TRBJ2-7
TGTGCCAGCACCCCGGGGGCCGAATTATCCTACGAGCAGTACTTC
CASTPGAELSYEQYF
>NA|few|TRBV7-9|TRBJ2-7
TGTGCCAGCAGCACCGGGCCTGGCGAGCAGTACTTC
CASSTGPGEQYF
>TRBD2|NA|TRBV19|TRBJ2-3
TGTGCCAGTAAACGCGGGAGGCAGAGCACAGATACGCAGTATTTT
CASKRGRQSTDTQYF
>NA|NA|TRBV7-8|TRBJ2-7
TGTGCCAGCAGCCCTTGGACAGGGGGGGGACTAGCGGACTCCTACGAGCAGTACTTC
CASSPWTGGGLADSYEQYF
>NA|NA|TRBV7-9|TRBJ2-2
TGTGCCAGCAGCCCGGGACTTCTCCCGACCGGGGAGCTGTTTTTT
CASSPGLLPTGELFF
>NA|NA|TRBV2|TRBJ1-1
TGTGCCAGCAGTTCGCAGGGGTATAACACTGAAGCTTTCTTT
CASSSQGYNTEAFF
>NA|NA|TRBV5-1|TRBJ2-7
TGCGCCAGCAGCTTGGGGGCGGGCGCGGGGCCCTCCTACGAGCAGTACTTC
CASSLGAGAGPSYEQYF
>NA|NA|TRBV7-2|TRBJ2-7
TGTGCCAGCAGCCACAACGTTGAGACAGCCTACGAGCAGTACTTC
CASSHNVETAYEQYF
>NA|NA|TRBV5-1|TRBJ2-5
TGCGCCAGCAGCAGGGACACCGCCCCCCAAGAGACCCAGTACTTC
CASSRDTAPQETQYF
>NA|NA|TRBV5-1|TRBJ2-3
TGCGCCAGCAGCGGCGGGGAGGCGGATACGCAGTATTTT
CASSGGEADTQYF
>TRBD1|few|TRBV5-1|TRBJ2-7
TGCGCCAGCAGCTTGAGACAGGGGGCCTTCTACGAGCAGTACTTC
CASSLRQGAFYEQYF
>NA|once|TRBV2|TRBJ1-2
TGTGCCAGCAGTGAGGATTGGTCAGCGGATGGCTACACCTTC
CASSEDWSADGYTF
>NA|NA|TRBV5-4|TRBJ2-2
TGTGCCAGCAGCCAAACCGGGTACACCGGGGAGCTGTTTTTT
CASSQTGYTGELFF
>NA|NA|TRBV5-1|TRBJ1-4
TGCGCCAGCTCCCGGGGCACAGGTGACGAAAAACTGTTTTTT
CASSRGTGDEKLFF
>TRBD1|NA|TRBV5-8|TRBJ1-2
TGTGCCAGCAGCATCTGGGACAGGAACTATGGCTACACCTTC
CASSIWDRNYGYTF
>TRBD1|NA|TRBV19|TRBJ1-2
TGTGCCAGTAGTCGAGTAGGGGGCAACTATGGCTACACCTTC
CASSRVGGNYGYTF
>NA|many|TRBV29-1|TRBJ1-4
TGCAGCGTTGAAGCGGTGGGGGGCGTTGAAAAACTGTTTTTT
CSVEAVGGVEKLFF
>TRBD1|NA|TRBV28|TRBJ2-5
TGTGCCAGCAGTGGCGGCAGGGGGCGTGAGACCCAGTACTTC
CASSGGRGRETQYF
>NA|NA|TRBV4-1|TRBJ2-7
TGCGCCAGCAGCCGTGACGGGGCAGTTCTTTACGAGCAGTACTTC
CASSRDGAVLYEQYF
>NA|NA|TRBV4-3|TRBJ2-1
TGCGCCAGCAGCCAAGAAGGGTTAACTGCTGAGCAGTTCTTC
CASSQEGLTAEQFF